Listed here are 14 T cell receptor beta chains from one sample, sequenced in a study of T cell changes during pregnancy in multiple sclerosis. The table came from immunoSEQ multiplex PCR; TCRdb's copy has only in-frame clones and leaves some out. The sample lists about 43,000 clones, approximately 91% occurring once. The sample comprised PBMCs (not recorded whether the cells were cultured). Receptors were obtained from a female donor with multiple sclerosis, enrolled in a pregnancy study.

The chain joins TRBV2 to TRBJ2-3; D possibly uses TRBD1 or TRBD2 (5 bases each). The length of the CDR3 is 12 residues. The V end was cut by 10 bases, the J end by 2 bases, with 10 bases between. CDR1 and CDR2 (germline): SNHLY, FYNNEI. In DNA, the CDR3 is TGTGCCACCCGGGGCTTCACAGATACGCAGTATTTT. Translating gives CATRGFTDTQYF.

This clone was observed a few times. The CDR3 is CASSSGQGSIANYGYTF. CDR3 nucleotide sequence: TGTGCCAGCAGCTCGGGACAGGGGTCTATAGCTAACTATGGCTACACCTTC. The V gene is TRBV7-9, the J gene TRBJ1-2, with 10 nucleotides matching TRBD1. V was pared by 4 bases and J by 0 bases, with 8 bases of the junction left unmatched. The germline V gene encodes CDR1 SEHNR and CDR2 FQNEAQ (reference sequence). CDR3 size: 17 residues.

This clone appeared a few times. The rearrangement uses TRBV21-1 and TRBJ2-3; the table's TRBD2 call for D was not verified on the DNA. TRBV21-1 is flagged as a pseudogene. The CDR3 has 13 residues. CDR3 region: CASSKEITDTQYF. The CDR3 DNA sequence: TGTGCCAGCAGCAAAGAAATAACAGATACGCAGTATTTT.

This rearrangement joins TRBV27 to TRBJ1-2; D is possibly TRBD1 (5 bases). Per the germline V gene, CDR1 is MNHEY and CDR2 is SMNVEV (reference sequence). V lost 6 bases to trimming and J lost 2 bases, with 10 bases between them. The CDR3 totals 13 residues. CDR3 loop: CASRLGTNYGYTF. As DNA, the CDR3 is TGTGCCAGCAGGCTTGGGACCAACTATGGCTACACCTTC.

The V gene is TRBV5-4, the J gene TRBJ1-4; 7 bases map to TRBD1. The germline CDR1 and CDR2 sequences are SGHNT and YYREEE (reference sequence). The junction had 6 bases not matched to a gene; V was cut back by 0 bases and J by 7 bases. This CDR3 is built from 15 residues. The CDR3 DNA reads as TGTGCCAGCAGCTTGGACGGTACAGGGGTTGAAAAACTGTTTTTT. It translates to CASSLDGTGVEKLFF.

The V and J genes are TRBV5-1 and TRBJ1-4; D is unclear. CDR3 length: 15 residues. Trimming took off 0 bases at V and 7 bases at J, with 13 bases between the two ends. Germline values: CDR1 SGHRS, CDR2 YFSETQ. CDR3 sequence (DNA): TGCGCCAGCAGCTTGGACGGGCTGTCAAGTGAAAAACTGTTTTTT. Protein product: CASSLDGLSSEKLFF.

J is TRBJ2-6 and V is TRBV27; D call uncertain. The germline CDR1 and CDR2 sequences are MNHEY and SMNVEV (reference sequence). CDR3 length: 14 residues. The V end was cut by 3 bases, the J end by 1 base, with 4 bases between. The CDR3 region is CASSFLSGANVLTF. CDR3 DNA sequence: TGTGCCAGCAGTTTCCTATCTGGGGCCAACGTCCTGACTTTC.

The chain employs TRBV10-1 and TRBJ2-7; tentatively, D is TRBD1 (5 bases). The CDR3 length is 17 residues. V was pared by 10 bases and J by 2 bases, with 27 bases between. Germline CDR1 and CDR2: WNHNN and SYGVQD (reference sequence). CDR3 DNA: TGCGCCAACGACCGCCGACTTTGGACAAAAACGACCTACGAGCAGTACTTC. It translates to CANDRRLWTKTTYEQYF.

The rearrangement uses TRBV5-8 and TRBJ1-5; 9 bases align to TRBD1. Per germline, CDR1 SGHTS and CDR2 YDEGEE. V gave up 3 bases and J gave up 2 bases; unmatched junction bases: 6. CDR3 length: 16 amino acids. This CDR3 is CASSSGTGIGNQPQHF. CDR3 nucleotide sequence: TGTGCCAGCAGCTCCGGGACAGGGATCGGCAATCAGCCCCAGCATTTT.

The chain links TRBV19 to TRBJ1-5; 7 bases fit TRBD1. The CDR3 has 14 residues. Germline CDR1 and CDR2: LNHDA and SQIVND (reference sequence). Losses at the gene ends were 5 bases for V and 6 bases for J; bases not matched to a gene: 7. CDR3 region: CASSPQGGAQPQHF. Written as DNA, the CDR3 is TGTGCCAGTAGTCCCCAGGGGGGCGCTCAGCCCCAGCATTTT.

V is TRBV7-6 and J is TRBJ2-2, with D possibly TRBD1 on 5 matching bases. Trimming took off 5 bases at V and 7 bases at J, with 11 bases between the two ends. The CDR3 runs to 13 residues. Germline loops: CDR1 SGHVS, CDR2 FNYEAQ. CDR3 in DNA: TGTGCCAGCAGCCGACAAGGGGTCGGGGAGCTGTTTTTT. Translation: CASSRQGVGELFF.

The chain employs TRBV28 and TRBJ2-3, with D uncertain. The germline V gene encodes CDR1 MDHEN and CDR2 SYDVKM. The CDR3 extends over 15 amino acids. With 6 bases removed from V and 1 base from J, the gap between germline ends came to 14 bases. Here the CDR3 reads CASSMPVLGTDTQYF. The CDR3 DNA reads TGTGCCAGCAGCATGCCAGTACTTGGCACAGATACGCAGTATTTT.

V usage is TRBV5-1 and J usage is TRBJ2-3; D is unclear. The V end was cut by 5 bases, the J end by 0 bases, with 4 bases between. The CDR3 loop spans 12 amino acids. The V gene's germline CDR1 is SGHRS and CDR2 YFSETQ. The DNA for the CDR3 is TGCGCCAGCAGGACTAGCACAGATACGCAGTATTTT. Translated, it gives CASRTSTDTQYF.

This clone was found once. The chain carries TRBV5-4 and TRBJ1-4; no definite D call. CDR1 is SGHNT, CDR2 YYREEE, per germline (reference sequence). CDR3 size: 15 residues. Trimming removed 0 bases at V and 8 bases at J, with 14 bases between. The CDR3 loop is CASSLGQGSKEKLFF. The CDR3 coding sequence is TGTGCCAGCAGCTTGGGACAAGGGTCGAAAGAAAAACTGTTTTTT.